This T cell receptor beta chain was obtained from a study of PD-1 blockade in classical Hodgkin lymphoma. The repertoire was sequenced with immunoSEQ multiplex PCR; TCRdb's copy has only in-frame clones and lacks some. Of 99,000 or so clones in the sample, over 85% were seen once. Study-level findings and limits: Patients newly diagnosed and complete responders had comparable baseline diversity. Exclusion was applied to patients who started nivolumab under 1 year after ASCT.

Time point meaning: cycle 4 day 1 (C4D1), after more than five weeks of nivolumab. Following autologous stem cell transplantation, relapse occurred in every patient, and exposure to brentuximab vedotin varied. In the case of this clone: Its antigen is not known.

Sequencing was performed on peripheral blood mononuclear cells (PBMCs), taken before the fourth cycle of nivolumab. This receptor was obtained from a human donor with classical Hodgkin lymphoma.

The CDR3 loop reads CASRAGRRGAETQYF. The CDR3 nucleotides are TGTGCCAGCAGGGCCGGACGGAGGGGGGCCGAGACCCAGTACTTC. This chain links TRBV6-5 with TRBJ2-5; D tentatively fits TRBD1 or TRBD2 (6 bases each). Trimming removed 6 bases from V and 5 bases from J, with 19 bases in between. Germline V gene lookup returns CDR1 MNHEY and CDR2 SVGAGI. This CDR3 is built from 15 residues.